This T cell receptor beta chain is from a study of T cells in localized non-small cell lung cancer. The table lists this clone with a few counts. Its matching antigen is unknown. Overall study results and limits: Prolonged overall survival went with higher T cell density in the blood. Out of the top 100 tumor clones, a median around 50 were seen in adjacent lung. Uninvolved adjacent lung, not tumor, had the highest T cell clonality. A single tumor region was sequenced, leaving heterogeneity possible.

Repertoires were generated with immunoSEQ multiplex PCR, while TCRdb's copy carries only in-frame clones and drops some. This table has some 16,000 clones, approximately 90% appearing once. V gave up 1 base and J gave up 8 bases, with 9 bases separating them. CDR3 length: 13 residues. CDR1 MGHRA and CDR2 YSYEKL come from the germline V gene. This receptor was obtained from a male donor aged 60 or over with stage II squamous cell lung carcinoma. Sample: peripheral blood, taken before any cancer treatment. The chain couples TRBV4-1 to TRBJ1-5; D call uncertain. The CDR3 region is CASSQVREEPQHF. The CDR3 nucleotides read TGCGCCAGCAGCCAAGTACGGGAAGAGCCCCAGCATTTT.